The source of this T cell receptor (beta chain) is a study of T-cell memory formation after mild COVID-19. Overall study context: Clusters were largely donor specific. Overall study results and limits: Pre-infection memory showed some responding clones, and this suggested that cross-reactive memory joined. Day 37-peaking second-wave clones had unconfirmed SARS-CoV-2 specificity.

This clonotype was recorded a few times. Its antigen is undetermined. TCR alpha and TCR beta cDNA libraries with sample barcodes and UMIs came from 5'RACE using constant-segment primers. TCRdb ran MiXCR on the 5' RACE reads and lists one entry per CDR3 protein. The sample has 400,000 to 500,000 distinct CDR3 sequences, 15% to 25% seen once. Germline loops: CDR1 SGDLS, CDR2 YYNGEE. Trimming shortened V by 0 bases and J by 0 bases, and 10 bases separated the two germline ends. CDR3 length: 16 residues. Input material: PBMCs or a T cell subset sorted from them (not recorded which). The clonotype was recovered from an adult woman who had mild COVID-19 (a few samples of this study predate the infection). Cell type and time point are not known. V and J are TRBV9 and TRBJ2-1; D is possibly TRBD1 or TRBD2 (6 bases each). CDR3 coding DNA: TGTGCCAGCAGCGTAGCGGGGGCGGTCTCCTACAATGAGCAGTTCTTC. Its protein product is CASSVAGAVSYNEQFF.